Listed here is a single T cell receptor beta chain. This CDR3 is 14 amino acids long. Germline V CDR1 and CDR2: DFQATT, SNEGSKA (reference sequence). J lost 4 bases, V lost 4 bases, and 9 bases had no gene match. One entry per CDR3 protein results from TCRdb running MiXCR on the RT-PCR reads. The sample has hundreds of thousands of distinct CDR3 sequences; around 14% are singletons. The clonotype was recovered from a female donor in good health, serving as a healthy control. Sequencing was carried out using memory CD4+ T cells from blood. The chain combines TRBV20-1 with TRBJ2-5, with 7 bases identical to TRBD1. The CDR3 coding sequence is TGCAGTGCTACCCGGGACAGCCCAAGAGAGACCCAGTACTTC. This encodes CSATRDSPRETQYF.